The TCR beta chain described here comes from a study of blood T cell repertoires in COVID-19. Overall study: Acute and convalescent COVID-19 specimens originated in the United States, Italy and Spain.

Method: immunoSEQ multiplex PCR; TCRdb's copy keeps in-frame clones and lacks some. The table shows 300,000 or so clones, with over 80% occurring only once. After removal of 5 bases from V and 6 bases from J, the junction contained 7 bases not matched to a gene. Germline lookup yields CDR1 SGDLS and CDR2 YYNGEE. The CDR3 extends over 16 amino acids. The source material was peripheral blood. The source of this sequence is a middle-aged woman with acute or convalescent COVID-19. The rearrangement links TRBV9 to TRBJ2-2, with 13 bases lining up with TRBD2. The CDR3 loop reads CASRETSGGNPGELFF. The CDR3 nucleotides are TGTGCCAGCAGGGAGACTAGCGGGGGGAATCCCGGGGAGCTGTTTTTT.